This T cell receptor beta chain was recovered during a study of radiation and T cells in renal cell carcinoma. Method: immunoSEQ multiplex PCR; TCRdb's copy keeps in-frame clones and lacks some. The sample has 100,000 to 150,000 clones; about four fifths are singletons. Time point described: baseline pretreatment blood. Noted treatment: 15 Gy SBRT to primary tumor, nephrectomy 4 weeks later. The receptor was isolated from a woman aged 55-69 years with renal cell carcinoma. Sample: blood, taken from a patient whose treatment included radiotherapy and nephrectomy.

CDR3 residues: CASSRPDYGYTF. The CDR3 nucleotides are TGTGCCAGCAGCCGCCCAGACTATGGCTACACCTTC. This chain joins TRBV28 and TRBJ1-2, with D unclear. Germline CDR1 reads MDHEN; CDR2 reads SYDVKM. V lost 6 bases, J lost 3 bases, and 8 bases lay in between. This CDR3 region has 12 residues.